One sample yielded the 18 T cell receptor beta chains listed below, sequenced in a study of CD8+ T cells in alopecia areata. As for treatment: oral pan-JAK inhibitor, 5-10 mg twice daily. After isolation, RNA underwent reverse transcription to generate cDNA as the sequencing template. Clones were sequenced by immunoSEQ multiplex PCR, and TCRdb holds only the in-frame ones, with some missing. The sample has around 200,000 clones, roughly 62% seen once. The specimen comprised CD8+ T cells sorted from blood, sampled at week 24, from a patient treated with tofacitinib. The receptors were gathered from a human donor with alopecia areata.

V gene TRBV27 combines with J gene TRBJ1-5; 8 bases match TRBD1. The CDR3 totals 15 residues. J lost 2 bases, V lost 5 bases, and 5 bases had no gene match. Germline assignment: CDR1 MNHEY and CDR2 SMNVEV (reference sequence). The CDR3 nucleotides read TGTGCCAGCAGTAGAAAGACAGGGGGCAATCAGCCCCAGCATTTT. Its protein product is CASSRKTGGNQPQHF.

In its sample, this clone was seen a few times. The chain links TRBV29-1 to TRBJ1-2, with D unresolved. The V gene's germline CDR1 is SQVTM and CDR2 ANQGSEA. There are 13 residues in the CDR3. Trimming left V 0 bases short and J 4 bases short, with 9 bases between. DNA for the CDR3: TGCAGCGTTGAAGATGTACAGATCTATGGCTACACCTTC. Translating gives CSVEDVQIYGYTF. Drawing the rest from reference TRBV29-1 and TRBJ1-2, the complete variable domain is SAVISQKPSRDICQRGTSLTIQCQVDSQVTMMFWYRQQPGQSLTLIATANQGSEATYESGFVIDKFPISRPNLTFSTLTVSNMSPEDSSIYLCSVEDVQIYGYTFGSGTRLTVV.

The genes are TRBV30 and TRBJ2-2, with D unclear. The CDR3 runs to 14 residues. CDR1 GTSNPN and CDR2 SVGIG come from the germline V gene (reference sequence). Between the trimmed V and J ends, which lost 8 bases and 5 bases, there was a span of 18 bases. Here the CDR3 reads CATWARRSTGELFF. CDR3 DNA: TGTGCCACCTGGGCACGGCGATCAACCGGGGAGCTGTTTTTT.

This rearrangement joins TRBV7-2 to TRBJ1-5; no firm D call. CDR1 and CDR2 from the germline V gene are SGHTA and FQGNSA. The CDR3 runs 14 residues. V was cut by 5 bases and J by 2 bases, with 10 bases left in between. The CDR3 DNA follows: TGTGCCAGCAGCCGCCCGGGTGGCAATCAGCCCCAGCATTTT. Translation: CASSRPGGNQPQHF.

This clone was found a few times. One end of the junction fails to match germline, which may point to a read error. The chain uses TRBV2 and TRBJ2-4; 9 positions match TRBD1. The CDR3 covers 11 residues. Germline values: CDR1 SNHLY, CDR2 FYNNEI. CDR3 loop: CASRGDRVGNF. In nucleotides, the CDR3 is TGTGCCAGCAGGGGGGACAGGGTAGGGAACTTC.

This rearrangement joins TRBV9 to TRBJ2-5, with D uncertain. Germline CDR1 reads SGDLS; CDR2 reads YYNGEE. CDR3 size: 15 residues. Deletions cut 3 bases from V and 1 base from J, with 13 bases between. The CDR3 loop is CASSGTTAFQETQYF. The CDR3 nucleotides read TGTGCCAGCAGCGGAACAACAGCATTCCAAGAGACCCAGTACTTC.

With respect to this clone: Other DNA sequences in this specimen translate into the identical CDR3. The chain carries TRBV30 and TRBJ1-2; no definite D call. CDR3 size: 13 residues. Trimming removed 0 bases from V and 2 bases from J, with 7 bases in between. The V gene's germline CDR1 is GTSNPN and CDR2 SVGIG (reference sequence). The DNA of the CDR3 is TGTGCCTGGAGTGTGGGCCAAAACTATGGCTACACCTTC. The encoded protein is CAWSVGQNYGYTF. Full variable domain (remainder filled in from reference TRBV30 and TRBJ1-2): SQTIHQWPATLVQPVGSPLSLECTVEGTSNPNLYWYRQAAGRGLQLLFYSVGIGQISSEVPQNLSASRPQDRQFILSSKKLLLSDSGFYLCAWSVGQNYGYTFGSGTRLTVV.

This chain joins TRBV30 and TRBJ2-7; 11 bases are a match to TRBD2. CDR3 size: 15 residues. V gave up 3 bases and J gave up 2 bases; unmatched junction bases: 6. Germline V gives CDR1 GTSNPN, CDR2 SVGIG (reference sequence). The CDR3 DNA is TGTGCCTGGAGAGGGGGACTAGCGGCCACCTACGAGCAGTACTTC. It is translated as CAWRGGLAATYEQYF.

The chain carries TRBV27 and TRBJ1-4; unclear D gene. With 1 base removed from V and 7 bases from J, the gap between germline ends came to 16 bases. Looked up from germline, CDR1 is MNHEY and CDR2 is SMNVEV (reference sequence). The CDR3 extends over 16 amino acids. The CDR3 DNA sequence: TGTGCCAGCAGTTTATATTCAGGAAGGTCTGCTGAAAAACTGTTTTTT. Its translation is CASSLYSGRSAEKLFF.

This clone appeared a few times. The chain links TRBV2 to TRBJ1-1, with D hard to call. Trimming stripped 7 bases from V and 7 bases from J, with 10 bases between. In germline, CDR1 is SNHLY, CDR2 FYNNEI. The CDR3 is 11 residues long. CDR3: CASKGRLEAFF. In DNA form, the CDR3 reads TGTGCCAGCAAAGGTCGACTTGAAGCTTTCTTT.

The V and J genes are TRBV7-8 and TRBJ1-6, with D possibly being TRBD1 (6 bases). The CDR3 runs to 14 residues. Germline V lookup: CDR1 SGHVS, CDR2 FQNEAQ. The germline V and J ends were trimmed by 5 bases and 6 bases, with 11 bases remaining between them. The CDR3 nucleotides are TGTGCCAGCAGCCCGGACAGCATTAATTCACCCCTCCACTTT. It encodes CASSPDSINSPLHF.

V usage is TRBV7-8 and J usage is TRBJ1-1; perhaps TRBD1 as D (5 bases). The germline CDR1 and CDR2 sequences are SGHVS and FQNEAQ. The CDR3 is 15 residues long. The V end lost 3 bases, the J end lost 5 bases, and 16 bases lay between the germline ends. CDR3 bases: TGTGCCAGCAGCTTCCCGTGGGGGGAATTTACTGAAGCTTTCTTT. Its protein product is CASSFPWGEFTEAFF.

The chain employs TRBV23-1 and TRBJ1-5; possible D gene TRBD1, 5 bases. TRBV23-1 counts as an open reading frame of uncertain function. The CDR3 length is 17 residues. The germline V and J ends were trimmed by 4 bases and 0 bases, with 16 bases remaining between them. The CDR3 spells CASSPFRVEHSNQPQHF. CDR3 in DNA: TGCGCCAGCAGTCCATTCAGGGTGGAGCATAGCAATCAGCCCCAGCATTTT.

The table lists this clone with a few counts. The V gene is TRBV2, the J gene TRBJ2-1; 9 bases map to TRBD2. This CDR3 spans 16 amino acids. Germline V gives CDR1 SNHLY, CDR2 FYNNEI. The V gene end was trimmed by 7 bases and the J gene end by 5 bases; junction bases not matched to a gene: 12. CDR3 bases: TGTGCCAGCACAAATCCGGGACTAGCCCACCACAATGAGCAGTTCTTC. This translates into CASTNPGLAHHNEQFF.

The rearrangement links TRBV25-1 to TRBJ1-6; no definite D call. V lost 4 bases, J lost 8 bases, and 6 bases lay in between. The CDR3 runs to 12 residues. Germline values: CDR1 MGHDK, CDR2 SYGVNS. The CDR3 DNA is TGTGCCAGCAGTGGTAAGGATTCACCCCTCCACTTT. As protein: CASSGKDSPLHF.

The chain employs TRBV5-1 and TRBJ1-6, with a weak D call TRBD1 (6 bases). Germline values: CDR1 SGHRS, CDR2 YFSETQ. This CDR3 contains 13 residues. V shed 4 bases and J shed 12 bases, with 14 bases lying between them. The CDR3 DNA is TGCGCCAGCAGCCATCAGACAGGCCGACCCCTCCACTTT. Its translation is CASSHQTGRPLHF.

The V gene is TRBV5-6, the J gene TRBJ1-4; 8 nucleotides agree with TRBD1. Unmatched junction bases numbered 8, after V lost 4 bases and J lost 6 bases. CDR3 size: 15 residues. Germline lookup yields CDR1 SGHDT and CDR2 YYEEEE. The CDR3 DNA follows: TGTGCCAGCAGCACCTTCAGGACAGGGCATGAAAAACTGTTTTTT. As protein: CASSTFRTGHEKLFF.

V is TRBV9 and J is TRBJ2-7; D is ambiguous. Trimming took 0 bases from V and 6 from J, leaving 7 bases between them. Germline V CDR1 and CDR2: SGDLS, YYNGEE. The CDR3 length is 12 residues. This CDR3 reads CASSVEWGEQYF. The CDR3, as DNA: TGTGCCAGCAGCGTAGAGTGGGGCGAGCAGTACTTC.